The 2 T cell receptor beta chains in this list originate from one sample, sequenced in a study of blood T cell repertoires in COVID-19. Sequencing used immunoSEQ multiplex PCR; TCRdb keeps in-frame clones, though not all of them. Counted here are more than 200,000 clones, approximately 89% occurring once; the ten biggest clones make up approximately 4.3%. The sample comprised PBMCs or T cells enriched from blood (not recorded which). The origin of the receptors is a woman between 25 and 40 years old with acute COVID-19.

V gene TRBV12-3 or TRBV12-4 combines with J gene TRBJ2-7, with no clear D. This CDR3 is 11 amino acids long. V was clipped by 8 bases and J by 7 bases, with 12 bases between them. The CDR3 DNA reads TGTGCCAGCGGCCAGAACAGTGAGCAGTACTTC. Translated, it gives CASGQNSEQYF.

This chain's CDR3 is CASSLTGEGGYTF. As DNA, the CDR3 is TGTGCCAGCAGCTTAACAGGAGAAGGTGGCTACACCTTC. This chain connects TRBV7-9 to TRBJ1-2; tentative D call: TRBD1 (5 bases). Trimming left V 2 bases short and J 7 bases short, with 11 bases between. Germline CDR1 and CDR2: SEHNR and FQNEAQ (reference sequence). This CDR3 region has 13 residues.